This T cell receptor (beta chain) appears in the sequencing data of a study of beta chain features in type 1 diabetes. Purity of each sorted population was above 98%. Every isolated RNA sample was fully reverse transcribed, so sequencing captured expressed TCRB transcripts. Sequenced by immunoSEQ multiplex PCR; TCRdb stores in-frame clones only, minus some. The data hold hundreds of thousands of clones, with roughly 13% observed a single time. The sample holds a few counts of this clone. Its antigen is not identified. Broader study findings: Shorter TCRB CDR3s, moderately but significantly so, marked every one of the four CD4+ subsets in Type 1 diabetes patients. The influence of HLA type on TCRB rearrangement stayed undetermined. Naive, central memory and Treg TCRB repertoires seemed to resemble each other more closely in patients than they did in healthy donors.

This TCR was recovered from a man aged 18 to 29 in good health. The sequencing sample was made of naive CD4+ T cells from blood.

For the CDR3, the DNA is TGTGCCAGCAGCTCCCAACGTAGTGGCAATCAGCCCCAGCATTTT. Its protein product is CASSSQRSGNQPQHF. V is TRBV7-2 and J is TRBJ1-5; unclear D gene. The CDR3 has 15 residues. The germline V gene has CDR1 SGHTA and CDR2 FQGNSA. Trimming stripped 4 bases from V and 2 bases from J, with 12 bases between.